The 8 T cell receptor beta chains reported below all come from one sample, sequenced in a study of PD-1 blockade in classical Hodgkin lymphoma. The patients all showed relapse after autologous stem cell transplantation, while their brentuximab vedotin exposure varied. Measured with immunoSEQ multiplex PCR; TCRdb has only the in-frame clones, and not every one. The table lists 20,000 to 25,000 clones, around three quarters of them singletons. The material sequenced was peripheral blood mononuclear cells (PBMCs), taken before the second cycle of nivolumab. The origin of the receptors is a human donor with classical Hodgkin lymphoma.

The gene calls are TRBV7-9 and TRBJ2-3; possible D gene TRBD2, 6 bases. The V end was cut by 3 bases, the J end by 0 bases, with 16 bases between. The length of the CDR3 is 17 residues. Germline values: CDR1 SEHNR, CDR2 FQNEAQ (reference sequence). This chain's CDR3 is CASSFLAGGTSTDTQYF. The CDR3 DNA is TGTGCCAGCAGCTTCCTTGCGGGTGGGACTAGCACAGATACGCAGTATTTT.

The V and J genes are TRBV6-5 and TRBJ2-7; D uncertain. V gave up 0 bases and J gave up 5 bases, with 14 bases separating them. The CDR3 is made up of 15 amino acids. Looked up from germline, CDR1 is MNHEY and CDR2 is SVGAGI. The CDR3 DNA reads TGTGCCAGCAGTTACTCAGTTTCGCCGATCGACGAGCAGTACTTC. This encodes CASSYSVSPIDEQYF.

V and J are TRBV5-4 and TRBJ2-1; D gene ambiguous. Germline V gene lookup returns CDR1 SGHNT and CDR2 YYREEE (reference sequence). The CDR3 is made up of 14 amino acids. Trimming removed 5 bases from V and 9 bases from J, with 18 bases in between. The CDR3 here is CASRASLTGTEQFF. CDR3 bases: TGTGCCAGCAGGGCCTCCCTTACGGGCACTGAGCAGTTCTTC.

The V and J genes are TRBV13 and TRBJ1-4; D is uncertain. CDR3 length equals 13 residues. Trimming took 5 bases from V and 7 from J, leaving 11 bases between them. Germline V gives CDR1 PRHDT, CDR2 FYEKMQ (reference sequence). In DNA form, the CDR3 reads TGTGCCAGCAGCGCGGACGCCGGTGAAAAACTGTTTTTT. Amino acid sequence: CASSADAGEKLFF.

The chain joins TRBV10-1 to TRBJ2-7; D uncertain. This CDR3 has 14 amino acids. The V gene lost 3 bases and the J gene lost 3 bases, with 12 bases spanning the gap. The germline V gene has CDR1 WNHNN and CDR2 SYGVQD (reference sequence). CDR3 loop: CASSETDLLYEQYF. Here the CDR3 DNA reads TGCGCCAGCAGTGAAACAGACCTTCTCTACGAGCAGTACTTC.

The chain is built from TRBV7-9 and TRBJ2-1; D may be TRBD1 (5 bases). Trimming stripped 5 bases from V and 4 bases from J, with 18 bases between. The CDR3 extends over 16 amino acids. Looked up from germline, CDR1 is SEHNR and CDR2 is FQNEAQ (reference sequence). The CDR3 DNA is TGTGCCAGCAGCCCCCTGGTATGGGGCCTATACAATGAGCAGTTCTTC. It yields the protein CASSPLVWGLYNEQFF.

V and J are TRBV30 and TRBJ2-7; 8 bases map to TRBD2. CDR1 and CDR2 from the germline V gene are GTSNPN and SVGIG (reference sequence). Losses at the gene ends were 4 bases for V and 1 base for J; bases not matched to a gene: 3. The CDR3 runs 13 residues. CDR3 nucleotides: TGTGCCTGGACTGGCGGGAGGTCCTACGAGCAGTACTTC. It codes for CAWTGGRSYEQYF.

This sequence joins TRBV28 and TRBJ2-3; 11 bases line up with TRBD2. The germline gives CDR1 MDHEN, CDR2 SYDVKM. The CDR3 consists of 19 residues. V lost 11 bases and J lost 1; bases outside the gene matches: 20. The CDR3 DNA is TGTGCCTCCTGGGGGCAAAATAGCGGGAGGGTCGCCCGCACAGATACGCAGTATTTT. The encoded protein is CASWGQNSGRVARTDTQYF.